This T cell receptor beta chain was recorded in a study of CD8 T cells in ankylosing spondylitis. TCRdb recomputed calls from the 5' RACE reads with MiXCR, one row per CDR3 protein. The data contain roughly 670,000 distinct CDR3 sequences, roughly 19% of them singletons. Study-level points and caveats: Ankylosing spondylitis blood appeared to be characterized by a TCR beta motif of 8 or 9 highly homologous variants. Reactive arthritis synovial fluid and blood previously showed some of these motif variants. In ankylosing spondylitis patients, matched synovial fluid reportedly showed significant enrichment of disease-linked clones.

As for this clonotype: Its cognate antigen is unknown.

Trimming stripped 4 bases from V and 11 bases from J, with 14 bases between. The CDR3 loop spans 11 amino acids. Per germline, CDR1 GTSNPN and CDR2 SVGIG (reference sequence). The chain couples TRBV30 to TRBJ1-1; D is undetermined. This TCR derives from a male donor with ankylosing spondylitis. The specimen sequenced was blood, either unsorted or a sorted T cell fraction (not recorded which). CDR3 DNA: TGTGCCTGGAAACTCCGGGCTCGCGCTTTCTTT. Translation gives CAWKLRARAFF.